This T cell receptor (beta chain) was observed in a study of CD8 T cells in acute hepatitis C reinfection. This CDR3 is built from 15 residues. The germline gives CDR1 MNHNS, CDR2 SASEGT. Trimming took off 6 bases at V and 0 bases at J, with 14 bases between the two ends. About this clone itself: Its antigen remains unknown.

The data were produced by immunoSEQ multiplex PCR, yet TCRdb's version contains in-frame clones alone and is incomplete. The data show about 38,000 clones, about 87% seen once. Time point in this sample: naive CD8 control sorted from an acute-time-point sample. The study's findings and limits: Follow-up repertoires were missing for chronically infected subjects. Acute resolver, follow-up resolver and acute chronic samples had similar high diversity.

Material for sequencing was naive CD8+ T cells from PBMCs. The chain links TRBV6-1 to TRBJ1-1, with D possibly matching TRBD1 (6 bases). This receptor was obtained from a young man with chronic hepatitis C. The CDR3 reads CASSSQTGLNTEAFF. CDR3 DNA sequence: TGTGCCAGCAGCAGCCAGACAGGTTTGAACACTGAAGCTTTCTTT.